The source of this T cell receptor (beta chain) is a study of blood T cell repertoires in COVID-19. Study at large: T cells, B-cell-depleted T cells, or PBMCs supplied cDNA or gDNA.

Germline CDR1 and CDR2: LGHDT and YNNKEL (reference sequence). J gave up 2 bases and V 1 base, and 8 bases lay outside the gene matches. The CDR3 totals 17 residues. Profiling relied on immunoSEQ multiplex PCR, and the TCRdb table lists in-frame clones only, not all of them. The repertoire holds just under 150,000 clones, with about 85% as singletons. This chain uses TRBV3-1 (or the pseudogene TRBV3-2) with TRBJ1-5, with TRBD1 matching 7 bases. Sequenced input: peripheral blood. This receptor was obtained from a human donor with acute or convalescent COVID-19. The donor label of this sample is uncertain. The DNA for the CDR3 is TGTGCCAGCAGCCAAGTGTCCAGGGGGGTACGCAATCAGCCCCAGCATTTT. Translating it yields CASSQVSRGVRNQPQHF.